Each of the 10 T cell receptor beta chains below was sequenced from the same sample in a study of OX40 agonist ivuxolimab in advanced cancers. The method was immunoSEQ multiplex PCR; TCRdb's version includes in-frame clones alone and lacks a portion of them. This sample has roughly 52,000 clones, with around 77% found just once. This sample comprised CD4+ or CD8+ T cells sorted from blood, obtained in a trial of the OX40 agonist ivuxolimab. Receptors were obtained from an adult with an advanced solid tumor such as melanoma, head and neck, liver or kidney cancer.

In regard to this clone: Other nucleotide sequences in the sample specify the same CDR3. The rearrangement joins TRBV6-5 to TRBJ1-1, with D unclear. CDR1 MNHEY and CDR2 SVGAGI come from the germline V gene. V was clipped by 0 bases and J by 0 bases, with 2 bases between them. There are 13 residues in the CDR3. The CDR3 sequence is CASSYSVNTEAFF. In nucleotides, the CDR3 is TGTGCCAGCAGTTACTCTGTGAACACTGAAGCTTTCTTT.

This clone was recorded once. The CDR3 region has the DNA TGTGCCAGCAGCCTGGACTGGGCGCGGGAGACCCAGTACTTC. Residues: CASSLDWARETQYF. The rearrangement uses TRBV7-7 and TRBJ2-5; the D gene is possibly TRBD2 (5 bases). Trimming left V 5 bases short and J 5 bases short, with 15 bases between. CDR1 is SSHAT, CDR2 FNYEAQ, per germline (reference sequence). The CDR3 loop spans 14 amino acids. The full variable domain, in which reference TRBV7-7 and TRBJ2-5 provide the parts outside the CDR3, is GAGVSQSPRYKVTKRGQDVTLRCDPISSHATLYWYQQALGQGPEFLTYFNYEAQPDKSGLPSDRFSAERPEGSISTLTIQRTEQRDSAMYRCASSLDWARETQYFGPGTRLLVL.

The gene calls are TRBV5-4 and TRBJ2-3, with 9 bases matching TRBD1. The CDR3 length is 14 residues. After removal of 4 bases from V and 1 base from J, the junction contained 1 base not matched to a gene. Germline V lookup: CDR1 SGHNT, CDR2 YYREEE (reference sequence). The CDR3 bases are TGTGCCAGCAGCAGGGACAGGGGCACAGATACGCAGTATTTT. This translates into CASSRDRGTDTQYF. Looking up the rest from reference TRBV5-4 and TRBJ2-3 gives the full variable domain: ETGVTQSPTHLIKTRGQQVTLRCSSQSGHNTVSWYQQALGQGPQFIFQYYREEENGRGNFPPRFSGLQFPNYSSELNVNALELDDSALYLCASSRDRGTDTQYFGPGTRLTVL.

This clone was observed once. CDR3 residues: CASSLDPYTEAFF. The CDR3 DNA reads TGTGCCAGCAGCTTGGATCCCTACACTGAAGCTTTCTTT. V is TRBV13 and J is TRBJ1-1; D not certain. The CDR3 spans 13 residues. The germline V gene encodes CDR1 PRHDT and CDR2 FYEKMQ (reference sequence). Trimming removed 3 bases at V and 3 bases at J, with 8 bases between.

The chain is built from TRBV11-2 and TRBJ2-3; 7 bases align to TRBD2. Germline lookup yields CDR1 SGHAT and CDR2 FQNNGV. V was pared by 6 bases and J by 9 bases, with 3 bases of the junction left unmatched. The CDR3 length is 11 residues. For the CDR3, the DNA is TGTGCCAGCAGGGGGGGGGAAACGCAGTATTTT. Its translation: CASRGGETQYF.

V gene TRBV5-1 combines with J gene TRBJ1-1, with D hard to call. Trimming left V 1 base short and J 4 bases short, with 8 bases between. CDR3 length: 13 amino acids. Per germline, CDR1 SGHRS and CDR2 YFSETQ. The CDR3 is CASSLTVITEAFF. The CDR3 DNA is TGCGCCAGCAGCTTGACAGTGATCACTGAAGCTTTCTTT.

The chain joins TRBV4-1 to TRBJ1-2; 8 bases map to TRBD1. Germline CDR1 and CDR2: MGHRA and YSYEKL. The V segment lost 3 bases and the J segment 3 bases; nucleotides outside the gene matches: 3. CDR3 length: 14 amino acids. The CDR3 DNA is TGCGCCAGCAGCCAGGGACAGGATTACTATGGCTACACCTTC. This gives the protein CASSQGQDYYGYTF.

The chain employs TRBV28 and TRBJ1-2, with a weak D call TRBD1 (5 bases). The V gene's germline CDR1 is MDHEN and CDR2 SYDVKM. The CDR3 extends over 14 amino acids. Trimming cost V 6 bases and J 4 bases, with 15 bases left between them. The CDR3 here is CASRTSGTGYGYTF. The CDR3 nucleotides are TGTGCCAGCAGGACCTCCGGGACGGGCTATGGCTACACCTTC.

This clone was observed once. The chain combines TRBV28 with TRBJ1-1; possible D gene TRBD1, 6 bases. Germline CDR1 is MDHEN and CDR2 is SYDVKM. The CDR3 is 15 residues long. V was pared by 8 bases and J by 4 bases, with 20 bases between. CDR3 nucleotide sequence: TGTGCCAGCGGGTTGGTAGGGGGAGTGATCACTGAAGCTTTCTTT. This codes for CASGLVGGVITEAFF.

Here the CDR3 reads CASSRRENSNQPQHF. CDR3 nucleotides: TGTGCCAGCAGCCGCAGGGAAAATAGCAATCAGCCCCAGCATTTT. The chain employs TRBV21-1 and TRBJ1-5; the listed D gene, TRBD1, was not tested against the DNA. TRBV21-1 is marked as a pseudogene. This CDR3 comprises 15 residues.